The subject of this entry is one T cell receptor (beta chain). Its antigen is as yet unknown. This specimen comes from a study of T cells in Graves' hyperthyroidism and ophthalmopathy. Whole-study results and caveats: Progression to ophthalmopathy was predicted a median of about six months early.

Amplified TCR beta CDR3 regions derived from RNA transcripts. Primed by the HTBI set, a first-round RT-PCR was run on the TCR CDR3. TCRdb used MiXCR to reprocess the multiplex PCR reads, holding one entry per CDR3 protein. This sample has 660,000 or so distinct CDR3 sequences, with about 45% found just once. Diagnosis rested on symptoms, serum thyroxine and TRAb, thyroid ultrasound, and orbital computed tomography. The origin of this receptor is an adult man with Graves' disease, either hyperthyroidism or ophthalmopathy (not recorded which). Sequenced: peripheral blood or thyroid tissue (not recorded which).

The CDR3 is CASKPDSTNYGYTF. DNA of the CDR3: TGTGCCAGCAAGCCTGACAGCACCAACTATGGCTACACCTTC. The chain has TRBV10-3 and TRBJ1-2, with TRBD1 as a possible D gene (5 bases). V was shortened by 10 bases and J by 2 bases, with 17 bases between the two germline ends. Germline CDR1 and CDR2: ENHRY and SYGVKD. CDR3 length: 14 amino acids.